This T cell receptor beta chain was retrieved from a study of cytomegalovirus exposure and HLA in healthy donors. General observations from the study: TCR beta V segments were, for the most part, productive about 87% or about 30% of the time in an earlier analysis.

PCR used 60 Vbeta primers and 13 Jbeta primers. Profiled with immunoSEQ multiplex PCR; TCRdb holds only in-frame clones, not every one. Its table records tens of thousands of clones. V was cut by 6 bases and J by 5 bases, with 13 bases left in between. CDR3 length: 14 amino acids. Germline loops: CDR1 SNHLY, CDR2 FYNNEI. Of note for this clone: Its antigen is unknown.

The chain employs TRBV2 and TRBJ1-4; tentative D call: TRBD1 (5 bases). The sequencing input was PBMCs. The clonotype originates from a human donor in good health. CDR3 bases: TGTGCCAGCAGCGTAGGGGAGGACAATGAAAAACTGTTTTTT. Its protein is CASSVGEDNEKLFF.